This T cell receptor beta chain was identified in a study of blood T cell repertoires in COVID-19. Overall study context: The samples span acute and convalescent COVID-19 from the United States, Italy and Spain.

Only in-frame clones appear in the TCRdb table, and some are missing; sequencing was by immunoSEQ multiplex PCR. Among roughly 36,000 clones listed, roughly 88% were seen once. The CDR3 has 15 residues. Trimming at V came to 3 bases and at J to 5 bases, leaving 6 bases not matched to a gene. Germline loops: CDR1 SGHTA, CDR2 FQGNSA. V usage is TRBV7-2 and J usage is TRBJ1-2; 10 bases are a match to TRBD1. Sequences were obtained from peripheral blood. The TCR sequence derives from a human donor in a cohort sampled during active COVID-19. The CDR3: CASSFDRTGGYGYTF. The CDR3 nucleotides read TGTGCCAGCAGCTTTGACCGGACAGGGGGGTATGGCTACACCTTC.